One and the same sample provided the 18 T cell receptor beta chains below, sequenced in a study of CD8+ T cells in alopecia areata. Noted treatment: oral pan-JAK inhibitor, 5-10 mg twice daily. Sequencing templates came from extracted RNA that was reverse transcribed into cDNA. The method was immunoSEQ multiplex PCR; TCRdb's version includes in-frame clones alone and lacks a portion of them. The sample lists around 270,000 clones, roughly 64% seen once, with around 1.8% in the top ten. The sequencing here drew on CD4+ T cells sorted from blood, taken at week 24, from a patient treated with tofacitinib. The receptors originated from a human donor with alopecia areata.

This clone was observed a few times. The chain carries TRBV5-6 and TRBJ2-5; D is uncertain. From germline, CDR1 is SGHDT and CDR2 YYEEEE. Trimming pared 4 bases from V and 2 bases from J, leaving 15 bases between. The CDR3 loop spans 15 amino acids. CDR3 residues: CASSPWLVPQETQYF. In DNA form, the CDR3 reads TGTGCCAGCAGCCCCTGGCTAGTTCCACAAGAGACCCAGTACTTC.

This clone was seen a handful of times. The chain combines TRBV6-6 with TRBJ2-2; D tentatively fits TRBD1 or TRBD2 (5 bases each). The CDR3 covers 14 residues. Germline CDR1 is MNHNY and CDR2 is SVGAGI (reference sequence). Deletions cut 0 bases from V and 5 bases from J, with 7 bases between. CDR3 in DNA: TGTGCCAGCAGTTACTCGAGGGGTACCGGGGAGCTGTTTTTT. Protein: CASSYSRGTGELFF.

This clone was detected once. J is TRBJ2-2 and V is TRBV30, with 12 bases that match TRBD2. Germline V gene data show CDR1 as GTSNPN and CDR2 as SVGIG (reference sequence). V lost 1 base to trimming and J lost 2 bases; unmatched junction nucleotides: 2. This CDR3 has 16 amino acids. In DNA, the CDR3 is TGTGCCTGGAGTGGACTAGCGGGGGCTAACACCGGGGAGCTGTTTTTT. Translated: CAWSGLAGANTGELFF.

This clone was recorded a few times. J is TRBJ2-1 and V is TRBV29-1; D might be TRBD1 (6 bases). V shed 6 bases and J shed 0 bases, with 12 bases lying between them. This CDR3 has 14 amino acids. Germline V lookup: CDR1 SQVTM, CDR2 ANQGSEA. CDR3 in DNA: TGCAGCGTCCGACAGGCGAGCTCCTACAATGAGCAGTTCTTC. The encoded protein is CSVRQASSYNEQFF.

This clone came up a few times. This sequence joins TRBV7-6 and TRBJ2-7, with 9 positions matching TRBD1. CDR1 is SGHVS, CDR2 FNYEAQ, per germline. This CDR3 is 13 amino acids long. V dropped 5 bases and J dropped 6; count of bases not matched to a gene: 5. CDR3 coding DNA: TGTGCCAGCAGCCCCGACAGGGGGGGCGAGCAGTACTTC. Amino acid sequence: CASSPDRGGEQYF.

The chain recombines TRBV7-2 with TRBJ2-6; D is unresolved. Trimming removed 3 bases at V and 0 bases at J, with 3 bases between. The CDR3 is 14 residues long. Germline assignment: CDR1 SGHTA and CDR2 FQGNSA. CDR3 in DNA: TGTGCCAGCAGCTTCGGCTCTGGGGCCAACGTCCTGACTTTC. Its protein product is CASSFGSGANVLTF.

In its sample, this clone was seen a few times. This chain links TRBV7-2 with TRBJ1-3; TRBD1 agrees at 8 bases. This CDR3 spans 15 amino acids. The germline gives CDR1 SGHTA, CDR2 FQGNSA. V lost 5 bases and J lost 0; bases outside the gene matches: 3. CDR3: CASSQTGGSGNTIYF. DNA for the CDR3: TGTGCCAGCAGCCAAACAGGGGGCTCTGGAAACACCATATATTTT. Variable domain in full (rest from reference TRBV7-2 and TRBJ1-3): GAGVSQSPSNKVTEKGKDVELRCDPISGHTALYWYRQSLGQGLEFLIYFQGNSAPDKSGLPSDRFSAERTGGSVSTLTIQRTQQEDSAVYLCASSQTGGSGNTIYFGEGSWLTVV.

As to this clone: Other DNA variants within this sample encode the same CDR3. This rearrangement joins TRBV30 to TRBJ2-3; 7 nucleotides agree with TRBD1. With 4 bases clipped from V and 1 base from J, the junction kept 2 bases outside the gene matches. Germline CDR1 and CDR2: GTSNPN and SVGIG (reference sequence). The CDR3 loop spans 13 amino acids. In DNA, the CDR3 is TGTGCCTGGACAACAGGGGGCACAGATACGCAGTATTTT. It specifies CAWTTGGTDTQYF. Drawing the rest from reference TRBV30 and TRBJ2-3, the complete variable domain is SQTIHQWPATLVQPVGSPLSLECTVEGTSNPNLYWYRQAAGRGLQLLFYSVGIGQISSEVPQNLSASRPQDRQFILSSKKLLLSDSGFYLCAWTTGGTDTQYFGPGTRLTVL.

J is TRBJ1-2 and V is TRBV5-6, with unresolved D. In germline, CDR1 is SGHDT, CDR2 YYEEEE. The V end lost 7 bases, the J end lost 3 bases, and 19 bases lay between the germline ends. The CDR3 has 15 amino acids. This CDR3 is CASAGPRLLHYGYTF. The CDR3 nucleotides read TGTGCCAGCGCTGGGCCAAGACTACTCCACTATGGCTACACCTTC.

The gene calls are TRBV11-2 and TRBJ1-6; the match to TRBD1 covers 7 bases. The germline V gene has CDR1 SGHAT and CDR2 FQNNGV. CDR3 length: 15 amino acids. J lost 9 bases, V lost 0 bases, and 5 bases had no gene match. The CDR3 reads CASSLEGTVGSPLHF. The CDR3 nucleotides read TGTGCCAGCAGCTTAGAAGGGACAGTTGGTTCACCCCTCCACTTT.

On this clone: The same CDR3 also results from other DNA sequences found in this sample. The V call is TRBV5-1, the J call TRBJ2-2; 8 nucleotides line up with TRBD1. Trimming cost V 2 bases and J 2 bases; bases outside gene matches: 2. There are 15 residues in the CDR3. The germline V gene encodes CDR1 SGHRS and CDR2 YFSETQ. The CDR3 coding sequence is TGCGCCAGCAGCTTATCAGGGGGCAACACCGGGGAGCTGTTTTTT. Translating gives CASSLSGGNTGELFF.

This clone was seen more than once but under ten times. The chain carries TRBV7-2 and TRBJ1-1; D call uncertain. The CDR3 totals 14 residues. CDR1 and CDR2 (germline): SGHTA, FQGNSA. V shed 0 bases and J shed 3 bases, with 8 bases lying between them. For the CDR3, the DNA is TGTGCCAGCAGCTTAGCGGTGGGGTACACTGAAGCTTTCTTT. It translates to CASSLAVGYTEAFF.

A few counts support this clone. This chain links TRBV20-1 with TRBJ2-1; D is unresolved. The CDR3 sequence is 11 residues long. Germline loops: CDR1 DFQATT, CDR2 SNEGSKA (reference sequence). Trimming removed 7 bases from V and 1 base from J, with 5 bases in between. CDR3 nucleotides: TGCAGTGGGTGGTCCTACAATGAGCAGTTCTTC. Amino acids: CSGWSYNEQFF.

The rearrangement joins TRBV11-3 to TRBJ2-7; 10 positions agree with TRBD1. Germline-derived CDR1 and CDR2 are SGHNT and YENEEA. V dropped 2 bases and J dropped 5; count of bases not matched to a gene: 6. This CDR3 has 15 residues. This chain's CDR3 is CASSLSWDRGNEQYF. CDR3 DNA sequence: TGTGCCAGCAGCTTAAGTTGGGACAGGGGCAACGAGCAGTACTTC. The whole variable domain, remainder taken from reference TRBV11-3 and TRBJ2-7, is EAGVVQSPRYKIIEKKQPVAFWCNPISGHNTLYWYLQNLGQGPELLIRYENEEAVDDSQLPKDRFSAERLKGVDSTLKIQPAELGDSAVYLCASSLSWDRGNEQYFGPGTRLTVT.

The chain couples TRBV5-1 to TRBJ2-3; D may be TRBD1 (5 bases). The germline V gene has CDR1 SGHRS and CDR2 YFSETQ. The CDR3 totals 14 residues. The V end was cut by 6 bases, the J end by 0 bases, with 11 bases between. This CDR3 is CASTSTASTDTQYF. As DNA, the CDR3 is TGCGCCAGCACCTCGACAGCTAGCACAGATACGCAGTATTTT.

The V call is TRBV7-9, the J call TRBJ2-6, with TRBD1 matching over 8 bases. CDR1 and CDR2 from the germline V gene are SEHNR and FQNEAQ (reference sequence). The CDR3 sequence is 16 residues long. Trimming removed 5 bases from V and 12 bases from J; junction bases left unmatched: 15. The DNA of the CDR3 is TGTGCCAGCAGCCCCATCCGACAGACAGGGGTGGGCGTCCTGACTTTC. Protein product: CASSPIRQTGVGVLTF. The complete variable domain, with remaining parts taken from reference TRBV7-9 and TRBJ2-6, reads DTGVSQNPRHKITKRGQNVTFRCDPISEHNRLYWYRQTLGQGPEFLTYFQNEAQLEKSRLLSDRFSAERPKGSFSTLEIQRTEQGDSAMYLCASSPIRQTGVGVLTFGAGSRLTVL.

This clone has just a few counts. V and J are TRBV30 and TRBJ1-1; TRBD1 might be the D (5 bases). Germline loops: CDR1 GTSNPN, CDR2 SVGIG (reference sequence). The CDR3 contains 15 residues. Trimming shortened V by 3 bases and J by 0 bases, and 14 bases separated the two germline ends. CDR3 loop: CAWRSGLWVNTEAFF. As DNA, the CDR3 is TGTGCCTGGAGGTCGGGACTTTGGGTGAACACTGAAGCTTTCTTT.

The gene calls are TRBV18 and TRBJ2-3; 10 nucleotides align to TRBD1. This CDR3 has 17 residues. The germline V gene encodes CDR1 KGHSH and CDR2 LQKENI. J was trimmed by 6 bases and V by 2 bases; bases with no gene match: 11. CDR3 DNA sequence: TGTGCCAGCTCACCAGAAGAGGGAGACAGGGGGCCTGATACGCAGTATTTT. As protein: CASSPEEGDRGPDTQYF.